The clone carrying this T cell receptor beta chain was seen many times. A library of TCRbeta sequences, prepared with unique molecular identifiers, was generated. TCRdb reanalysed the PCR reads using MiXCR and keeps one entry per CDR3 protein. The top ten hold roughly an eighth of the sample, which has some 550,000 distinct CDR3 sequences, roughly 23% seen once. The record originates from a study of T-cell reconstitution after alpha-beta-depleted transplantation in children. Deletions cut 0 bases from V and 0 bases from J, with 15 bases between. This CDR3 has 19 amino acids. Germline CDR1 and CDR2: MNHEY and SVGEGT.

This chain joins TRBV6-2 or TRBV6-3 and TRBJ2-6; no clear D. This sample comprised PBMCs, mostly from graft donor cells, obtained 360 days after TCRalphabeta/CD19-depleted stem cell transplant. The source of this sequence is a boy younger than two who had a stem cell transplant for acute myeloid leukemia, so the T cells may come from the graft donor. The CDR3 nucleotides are TGTGCCAGCAGTTACTCCATGGGCAGAGCCTCCTCTGGGGCCAACGTCCTGACTTTC. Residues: CASSYSMGRASSGANVLTF.